One TCR beta chain is described in this entry. This sample stems from a study of T cell responses to AZD1222 COVID-19 vaccine. The J segment lost 5 bases and the V segment lost 7 bases, leaving 10 bases of the junction unmatched. This CDR3 spans 14 amino acids. CDR1 SQVTM and CDR2 ANQGSEA come from the germline V gene. Only in-frame clones appear in the TCRdb table, and some are missing; sequencing was by immunoSEQ multiplex PCR. This repertoire shows approximately 130,000 clones, 80% to 90% found once; its top ten account for less than 10%. The sequencing here drew on peripheral blood, taken on day 0 of AZD1222 vaccination. This chain uses TRBV29-1 with TRBJ1-5, with 8 bases that match TRBD1. The receptor was derived from an adult in good health. The CDR3 loop reads CSAAQGASDQPQHF. The CDR3 DNA is TGCAGCGCAGCTCAGGGGGCGAGCGATCAGCCCCAGCATTTT.